This T cell receptor beta chain originates from a study of control samples from healthy donors and cancer patients. The method was immunoSEQ multiplex PCR; TCRdb's version includes in-frame clones alone and lacks a portion of them. There are some 190,000 clones in the sample, with roughly 2% held by the top ten. Material: blood. The TCR comes from a woman aged 25-40 years in good health.

The CDR3 DNA follows: TGTGCCAGCAGACCGACAGTCTCTGGAAACACCATATATTTT. Translation gives CASRPTVSGNTIYF. The chain uses TRBV7-2 and TRBJ1-3, with a possible D match to TRBD1 (5 bases). Trimming stripped 6 bases from V and 0 bases from J, with 9 bases between. Germline loops: CDR1 SGHTA, CDR2 FQGNSA. The CDR3 length is 14 residues.